This TCR beta chain is from a study of cytomegalovirus exposure and HLA in healthy donors. PCR involved 60 Vbeta and 13 Jbeta primers. Source study methods: Unique TCR beta chains totaled some 80 million in a later count, with about 11 million of them shared. Only in-frame clones appear in the TCRdb table, and some are missing; sequencing was by immunoSEQ multiplex PCR. V, J and clone size are those of that table, while D and trimming were read from the DNA. Of 110,000 to 150,000 clones in the sample, roughly 76% were seen once. Overall study findings and caveats: Excluded were some V segments that proved indistinguishable, including TRBV6-2 and TRBV6-3.

Per the germline V gene, CDR1 is SGHVS and CDR2 is FQNEAQ. Unmatched junction bases numbered 7, after V lost 5 bases and J lost 7 bases. The CDR3 is 14 residues long. About this clone: Its antigen remains unknown.

The chain couples TRBV7-8 to TRBJ2-1; 8 nucleotides line up with TRBD2. Sequencing was done on a sample of PBMCs. The receptor comes from a female donor in good health and CMV-seronegative. CDR3 DNA sequence: TGTGCCAGCAGCCGGGGACTAGTGAGGAATGAGCAGTTCTTC. As protein: CASSRGLVRNEQFF.